This T cell receptor (beta chain) was sequenced in a study of cytomegalovirus exposure and HLA in healthy donors. Study-wide results and caveats: In a later analysis, at a false discovery rate of 0.05, 17,000 or so TCR beta sequences matched HLA alleles.

As regards this clone: Its cognate antigen is unknown.

The CDR3 contains 15 residues. With 0 bases clipped from V and 0 bases from J, the junction kept 1 base outside the gene matches. Germline CDR1 and CDR2: SGHTA and FQGNSA. Both 60 Vbeta primers and 13 Jbeta primers went into the PCR. Some clones are missing from TCRdb's copy, which holds only in-frame ones; the method was immunoSEQ multiplex PCR. This table holds approximately 130,000 clones, approximately 80% found once. The sample comprised PBMCs. The sequence was obtained from a girl aged 2 to 9 in good health and CMV-seronegative. This chain connects TRBV7-2 to TRBJ2-7; 8 bases fit TRBD2. CDR3 nucleotide sequence: TGTGCCAGCAGCTTAGCTAGCGGGGTCTCCTACGAGCAGTACTTC. Translating it yields CASSLASGVSYEQYF.